The clone carrying this T cell receptor (beta chain) has ten or more counts. This sample was taken from a study of read filtering for tumor transcriptome and immune sequencing. Molecular barcoded adaptors covering alpha/delta and beta/gamma chains were used on roughly 400 ng RNA. TCRdb reprocessed the reads with MiXCR, giving one entry per CDR3 protein. Of under 60,000 distinct CDR3 sequences in the sample, around 19% were seen once. The TCR originated in a donor aged 40 or older with multiple myeloma. Sequenced input: a population of CD138-negative cells sorted from bone marrow.

As DNA, the CDR3 is TGCAGCGTTTGGGGGAACAATCAGCCCCAGCATTTT. It is translated as CSVWGNNQPQHF. The chain uses TRBV29-1 and TRBJ1-5; D is possibly TRBD1 (5 bases). V dropped 5 bases and J dropped 3 bases, with 8 bases sitting between them. The germline V gene encodes CDR1 SQVTM and CDR2 ANQGSEA. The CDR3 sequence is 12 residues long.